A single sample is the source of the 2 T cell receptor beta chains below, sequenced in a study of T cells in Graves' hyperthyroidism and ophthalmopathy. It was RNA transcripts that yielded the amplified TCR beta CDR3 regions. The HTBI primer set was used in a first-round RT-PCR of the TCR CDR3. TCRdb reprocessed the multiplex PCR reads with MiXCR, giving one entry per CDR3 protein. The sample yields under 550,000 distinct CDR3 sequences, 15% to 20% seen once. The sequencing sample was made of blood. The receptor set was obtained from a man aged 40-49 years with Graves' ophthalmopathy.

This clonotype was observed many times. This chain connects TRBV5-5 to TRBJ1-2; TRBD1 matches 8 bases. Per germline, CDR1 SGHKS and CDR2 YYEKEE (reference sequence). The V gene end was trimmed by 3 bases and the J gene end by 0 bases; junction bases not matched to a gene: 13. This CDR3 is 18 amino acids long. CDR3 residues: CASSSWTGQDLANYGYTF. The CDR3 DNA is TGTGCCAGCAGCTCCTGGACAGGGCAGGACCTAGCTAACTATGGCTACACCTTC.

The rearrangement uses TRBV19 and TRBJ1-2; D gene unclear. The CDR3 runs to 12 residues. CDR1 and CDR2 (germline): LNHDA, SQIVND (reference sequence). V lost 8 bases, J lost 1 base, and 8 bases lay in between. The CDR3 sequence is CASFQLNYGYTF. CDR3 in DNA: TGTGCCAGTTTTCAGCTTAACTATGGCTACACCTTC.